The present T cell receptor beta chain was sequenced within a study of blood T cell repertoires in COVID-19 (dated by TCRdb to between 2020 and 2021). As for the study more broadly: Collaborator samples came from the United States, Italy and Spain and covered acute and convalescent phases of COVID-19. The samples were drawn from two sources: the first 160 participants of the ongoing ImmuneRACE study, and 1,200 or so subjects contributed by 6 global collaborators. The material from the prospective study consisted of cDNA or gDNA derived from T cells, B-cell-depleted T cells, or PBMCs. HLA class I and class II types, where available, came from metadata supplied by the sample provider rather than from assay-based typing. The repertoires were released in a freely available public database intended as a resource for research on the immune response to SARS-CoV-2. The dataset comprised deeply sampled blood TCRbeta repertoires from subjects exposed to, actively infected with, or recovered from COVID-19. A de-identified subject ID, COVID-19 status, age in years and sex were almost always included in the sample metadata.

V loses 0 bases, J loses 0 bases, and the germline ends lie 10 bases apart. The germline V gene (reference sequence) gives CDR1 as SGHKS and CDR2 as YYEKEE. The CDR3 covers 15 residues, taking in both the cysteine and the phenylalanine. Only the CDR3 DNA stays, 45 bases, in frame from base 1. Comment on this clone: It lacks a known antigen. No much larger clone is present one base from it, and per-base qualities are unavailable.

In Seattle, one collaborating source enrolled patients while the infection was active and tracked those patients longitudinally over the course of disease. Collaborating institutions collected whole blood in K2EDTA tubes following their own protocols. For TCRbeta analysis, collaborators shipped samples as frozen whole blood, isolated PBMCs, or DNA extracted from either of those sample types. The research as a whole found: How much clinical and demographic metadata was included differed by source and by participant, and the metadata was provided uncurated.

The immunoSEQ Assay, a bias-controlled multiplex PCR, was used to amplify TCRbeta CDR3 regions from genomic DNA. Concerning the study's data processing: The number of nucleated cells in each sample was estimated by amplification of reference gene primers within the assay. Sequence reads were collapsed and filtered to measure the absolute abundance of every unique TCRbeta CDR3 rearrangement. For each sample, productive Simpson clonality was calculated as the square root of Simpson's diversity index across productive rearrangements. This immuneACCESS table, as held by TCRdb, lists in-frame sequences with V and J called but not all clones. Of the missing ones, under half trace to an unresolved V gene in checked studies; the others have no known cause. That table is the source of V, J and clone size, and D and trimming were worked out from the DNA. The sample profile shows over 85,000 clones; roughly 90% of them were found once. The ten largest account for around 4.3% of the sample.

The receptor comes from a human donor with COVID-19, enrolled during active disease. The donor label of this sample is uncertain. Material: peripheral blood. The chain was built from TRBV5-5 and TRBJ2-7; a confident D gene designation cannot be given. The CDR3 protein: CASSLGATSSYEQYF. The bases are TGTGCCAGCAGCTTGGGGGCCACGTCCTCCTACGAGCAGTACTTC.